The 4 T cell receptor beta chains reported below all come from one sample, sequenced in a study of tumor-infiltrating lymphocytes in oesophageal squamous cell carcinoma. TCRdb independently ran MiXCR on the PCR reads; one entry per CDR3 protein. The sample holds roughly 10,000 distinct CDR3 sequences; under 70% are singletons and the top ten take over 30%. The specimen sequenced was esophageal tumor tissue. These receptor sequences come from a female donor with esophageal squamous cell carcinoma.

This clonotype has a single count. The genes are TRBV7-8 and TRBJ2-1, with TRBD2 identical over 9 bases. The CDR3 runs to 18 residues. CDR1 is SGHVS, CDR2 FQNEAQ, per germline. V trimming: 3 bases; J trimming: 7 bases; junction bases outside the gene matches: 16. CDR3 sequence (DNA): TGTGCCAGCAGCTTCCCCAGGGGAGGCGGGAGGGCCAGGAATGAGCAGTTCTTC. Translation: CASSFPRGGGRARNEQFF.

This clonotype has a handful of counts. V usage is TRBV6-1 and J usage is TRBJ2-3, with 8 bases fitting TRBD1. The CDR3 is made up of 13 amino acids. Germline V gene data show CDR1 as MNHNS and CDR2 as SASEGT. The V gene end was trimmed by 3 bases and the J gene end by 9 bases; junction bases not matched to a gene: 5. The DNA for the CDR3 is TGTGCCAGCAGTGACGGACAGGGCTACACGCAGTATTTT. Translated: CASSDGQGYTQYF.

The rearrangement joins TRBV9 to TRBJ2-1, with TRBD1 matching 7 bases. The junction had 6 bases not matched to a gene; V was cut back by 0 bases and J by 6 bases. CDR3 length equals 15 residues. The germline V gene has CDR1 SGDLS and CDR2 YYNGEE. CDR3 DNA: TGTGCCAGCAGCGTAGGACAGGGTGGGGGCAATGAGCAGTTCTTC. This gives the protein CASSVGQGGGNEQFF.

This clonotype ranks as medium-sized. V usage is TRBV7-9 and J usage is TRBJ2-5; D unresolved. The CDR3 totals 15 residues. The V end was cut by 2 bases, the J end by 1 base, with 11 bases between. The germline V gene encodes CDR1 SEHNR and CDR2 FQNEAQ (reference sequence). CDR3 sequence reads: CASSLRASAQETQYF. The CDR3 nucleotides read TGTGCCAGCAGCTTAAGAGCGTCTGCCCAAGAGACCCAGTACTTC.